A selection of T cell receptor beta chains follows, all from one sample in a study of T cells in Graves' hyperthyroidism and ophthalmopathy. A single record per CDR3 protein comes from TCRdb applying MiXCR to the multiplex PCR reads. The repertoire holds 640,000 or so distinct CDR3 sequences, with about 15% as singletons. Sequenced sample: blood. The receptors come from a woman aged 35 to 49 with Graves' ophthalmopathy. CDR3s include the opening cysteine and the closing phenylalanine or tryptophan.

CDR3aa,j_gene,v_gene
CASLAQGQISNQPQHF,TRBJ1-5,TRBV19
CASSLTGSVNTEAFF,TRBJ1-1,TRBV7-3
CASSQEPGQVFAETQYF,TRBJ2-5,TRBV4-1
CASSATINTEAFF,TRBJ1-1,TRBV7-3
CAWSVGSGRTDEQFF,TRBJ2-1,TRBV19
CASSLYLPQAFF,TRBJ1-1,TRBV12-3/TRBV12-4
CASSLLGVSNQPQHF,TRBJ1-5,TRBV5-1
CASSRDPRETQYF,TRBJ2-5,TRBV28
CASSDFAIQYF,TRBJ2-4,TRBV2
CSARDNLAGGKNTEAFF,TRBJ1-1,TRBV20-1
CASSYLGRFGEQYF,TRBJ2-7,TRBV6-2/TRBV6-3
CASSYSPGQPNTEAFF,TRBJ1-1,TRBV6-2/TRBV6-3
CASSLKWTSGYEQYF,TRBJ2-7,TRBV12-3/TRBV12-4
CASRPRETSEFGNIQYF,TRBJ2-4,TRBV28